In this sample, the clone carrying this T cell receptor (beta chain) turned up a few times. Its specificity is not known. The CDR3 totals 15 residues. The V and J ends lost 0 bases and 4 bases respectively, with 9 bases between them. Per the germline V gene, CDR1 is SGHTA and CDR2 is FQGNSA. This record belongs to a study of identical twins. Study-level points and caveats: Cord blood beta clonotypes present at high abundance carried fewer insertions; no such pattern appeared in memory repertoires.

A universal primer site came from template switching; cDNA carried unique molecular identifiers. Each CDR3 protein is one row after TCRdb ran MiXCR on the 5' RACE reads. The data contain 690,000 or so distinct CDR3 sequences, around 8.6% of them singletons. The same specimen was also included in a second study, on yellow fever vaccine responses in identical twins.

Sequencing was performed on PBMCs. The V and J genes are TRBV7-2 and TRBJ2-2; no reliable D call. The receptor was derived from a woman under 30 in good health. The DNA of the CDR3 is TGTGCCAGCAGCTTAGCTGTTGGGTCCACCGGGGAGCTGTTTTTT. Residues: CASSLAVGSTGELFF.